The entry below gives a single T cell receptor beta chain sequence along with its context. The sample is drawn from a study of blood T cell repertoires in COVID-19. Study-level background: Acute and convalescent COVID-19 specimens originated in the United States, Italy and Spain. Nucleic acid was either cDNA or gDNA, and it came from T cells, B-cell-depleted T cells, or PBMCs.

V shed 0 bases and J shed 5 bases, with 14 bases lying between them. Germline V gives CDR1 SGDLS, CDR2 YYNGEE. The CDR3 spans 15 residues. As processed by the authors: Estimates of nucleated cell counts were drawn from the amplification of reference gene primers. Profiled with immunoSEQ multiplex PCR; TCRdb holds only in-frame clones, not every one. V, J and clone size reflect that table, while D and trimming were determined from the DNA. The repertoire holds roughly 250,000 clones, with about 80% as singletons. The sequenced sample consisted of peripheral blood. This TCR derives from an elderly woman with acute or convalescent COVID-19. The V gene is TRBV9, the J gene TRBJ2-5; weak D call: TRBD1 (7 bases). CDR3 nucleotides: TGTGCCAGCAGCGTAGGAGGGCAGGGGGGTGAGACCCAGTACTTC. It codes for CASSVGGQGGETQYF.